This passage covers 9 T cell receptor beta chains from one sample sequenced in a study of identical twins. Using its own MiXCR run on the 5' RACE reads, TCRdb lists one record per CDR3 protein. The sample has 500,000 to 550,000 distinct CDR3 sequences, 20% to 25% seen once; the top ten hold around 0.5%. This sample also appeared in a second study, on yellow fever vaccine responses in identical twins.

Sequencing input: CD4+ T cells sorted from blood. These receptors originate from a woman aged 18-30 years in good health.

The chain is built from TRBV12-3 or TRBV12-4 and TRBJ2-7; D is possibly TRBD2 (6 bases). This CDR3 region has 15 residues. Deletions cut 3 bases from V and 2 bases from J, with 14 bases between. In DNA form, the CDR3 reads TGTGCCAGCAGTTTTAGGAATAGCGGAGCCTACGAGCAGTACTTC. Translation gives CASSFRNSGAYEQYF.

This clonotype was seen only a few times. The chain links TRBV5-5 to TRBJ1-4; possible D gene TRBD1, 5 bases. The CDR3 runs to 15 residues. Trimming pared 4 bases from V and 4 bases from J, leaving 14 bases between. Germline loops: CDR1 SGHKS, CDR2 YYEKEE (reference sequence). CDR3 loop: CASSPRQNNNEKLFF. The CDR3 nucleotides read TGTGCCAGCAGCCCCAGACAGAATAATAATGAAAAACTGTTTTTT.

This chain connects TRBV15 to TRBJ2-5; D gene ambiguous. Trimming cost V 0 bases and J 5 bases, with 10 bases left between them. Per germline, CDR1 LNHNV and CDR2 YYDKDF (reference sequence). This CDR3 has 14 residues. The CDR3 DNA follows: TGTGCCACCAGCAGAGATGGTGGCCCTGAGACCCAGTACTTC. Translation: CATSRDGGPETQYF.

This clonotype was seen at least ten times. J is TRBJ1-1 and V is TRBV10-3, with 8 bases fitting TRBD1. Germline V lookup: CDR1 ENHRY, CDR2 SYGVKD. V lost 9 bases and J lost 1; bases outside the gene matches: 7. The CDR3 contains 14 residues. The CDR3 spells CAITRDRTNTEAFF. CDR3 DNA sequence: TGTGCCATTACTAGGGACAGGACGAACACTGAAGCTTTCTTT.

The genes are TRBV6-1 and TRBJ2-1, with 8 bases that match TRBD1. CDR3 length: 16 residues. Germline-derived CDR1 and CDR2 are MNHNS and SASEGT. V gave up 6 bases and J gave up 0 bases; unmatched junction bases: 7. CDR3 in amino acids: CASSTRGQDSYNEQFF. The CDR3 region has the DNA TGTGCCAGCAGCACCCGGGGACAGGACTCCTACAATGAGCAGTTCTTC.

The J gene is TRBJ2-3, the V gene TRBV12-3 or TRBV12-4; 8 bases are a match to TRBD1. This CDR3 has 15 residues. Germline trimming cut 5 bases from V and 4 bases from J; bases unmatched to any gene: 8. CDR3 region: CASSPVGTGADTQYF. The CDR3, as DNA: TGTGCCAGCAGTCCCGTCGGGACAGGTGCAGATACGCAGTATTTT.

The rearrangement joins TRBV9 to TRBJ2-3; 7 bases map to TRBD2. The J segment lost 2 bases and the V segment lost 0 bases, leaving 6 bases of the junction unmatched. The CDR3 is made up of 16 amino acids. Looked up from germline, CDR1 is SGDLS and CDR2 is YYNGEE. CDR3 DNA: TGTGCCAGCAGCGTAGTCGCGGGAGTGGCCACAGATACGCAGTATTTT. Amino acids: CASSVVAGVATDTQYF.

The rearrangement uses TRBV7-3 and TRBJ2-5; tentative D call: TRBD2 (5 bases). The CDR3 is made up of 14 amino acids. Trimming pared 5 bases from V and 5 bases from J, leaving 15 bases between. Germline V gives CDR1 SGHTA, CDR2 FQGTGA. The CDR3 loop is CASSPQSGSETQYF. For the CDR3, the DNA is TGTGCCAGCAGCCCGCAGTCGGGGTCGGAGACCCAGTACTTC.

In this sample, this clonotype turned up a few times. This chain joins TRBV6-5 and TRBJ2-2; 8 nucleotides agree with TRBD1. J gave up 1 base and V 0 bases, and 10 bases lay outside the gene matches. The length of the CDR3 is 19 residues. Germline-derived CDR1 and CDR2 are MNHEY and SVGAGI. CDR3 loop: CASSYSMSRTGWNTGELFF. The CDR3 region has the DNA TGTGCCAGCAGTTACTCGATGTCAAGGACAGGGTGGAACACCGGGGAGCTGTTTTTT.